What follows is one TCR beta chain and its context. Its specificity is unknown. This specimen belongs to a study of shared clonotypes between healthy human individuals. Germline loops: CDR1 MDHEN, CDR2 SYDVKM. Trimming removed 4 bases at V and 4 bases at J, with 14 bases between. The CDR3 runs 14 residues. Sequencing used immunoSEQ multiplex PCR; TCRdb keeps in-frame clones, though not all of them. Among nearly 1,000,000 clones listed, about 80% were seen once. Whole-study results and caveats: Naive subsets, compared against memory subsets, generally had larger estimated richness values.

This receptor was obtained from a man younger than 30 in good health. The genes are TRBV28 and TRBJ2-7; D possibly corresponds to TRBD1 (6 bases). Source material: memory CD4+ T cells sorted from blood. The sample's subset: CD45RA-negative fraction. This CDR3 reads CASSSPDRGYEQYF. The CDR3 bases are TGTGCCAGCAGTTCACCCGATAGGGGGTACGAGCAGTACTTC.